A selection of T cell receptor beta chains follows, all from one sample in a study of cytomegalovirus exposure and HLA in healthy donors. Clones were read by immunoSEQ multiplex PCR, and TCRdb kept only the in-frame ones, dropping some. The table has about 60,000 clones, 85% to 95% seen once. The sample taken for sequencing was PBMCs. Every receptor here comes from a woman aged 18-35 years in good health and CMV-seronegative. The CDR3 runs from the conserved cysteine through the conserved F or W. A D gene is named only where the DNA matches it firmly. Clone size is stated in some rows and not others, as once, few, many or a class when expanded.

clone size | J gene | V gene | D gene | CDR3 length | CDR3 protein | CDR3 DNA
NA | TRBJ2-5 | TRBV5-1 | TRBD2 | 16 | CASSLGTTSGRETQYF | TGCGCCAGCAGCTTGGGCACGACTAGCGGGAGGGAGACCCAGTACTTC
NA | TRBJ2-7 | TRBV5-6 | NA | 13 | CASSLAVSYEQYF | TGTGCCAGCAGCTTGGCGGTCTCCTACGAGCAGTACTTC
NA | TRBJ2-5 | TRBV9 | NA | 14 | CASSVDTRQETQYF | TGTGCCAGCAGCGTCGACACCCGCCAAGAGACCCAGTACTTC
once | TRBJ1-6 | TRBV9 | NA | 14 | CASSVAGSSSPLHF | TGTGCCAGCAGCGTGGCAGGGTCTTCGTCACCCCTCCACTTT
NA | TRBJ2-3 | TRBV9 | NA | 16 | CASSVQGGSPTDTQYF | TGTGCCAGCAGCGTCCAGGGGGGCAGTCCCACAGATACGCAGTATTTT
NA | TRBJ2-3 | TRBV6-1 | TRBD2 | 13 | CASSEGGTDTQYF | TGTGCCAGCAGTGAGGGGGGGACAGATACGCAGTATTTT
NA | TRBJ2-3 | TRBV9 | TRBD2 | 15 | CASSVGTSGTDTQYF | TGTGCCAGCAGCGTCGGTACTAGCGGCACAGATACGCAGTATTTT
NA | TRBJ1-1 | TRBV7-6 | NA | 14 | CASSLYQVNTEAFF | TGTGCCAGCAGCTTGTACCAGGTAAACACTGAAGCTTTCTTT
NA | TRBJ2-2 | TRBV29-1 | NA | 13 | CSGLTSFAGELFF | TGCAGCGGCCTGACTAGTTTCGCCGGGGAGCTGTTTTTT
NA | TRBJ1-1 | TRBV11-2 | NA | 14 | CASTLAARNTEAFF | TGTGCCAGCACCCTTGCAGCGAGGAACACTGAAGCTTTCTTT
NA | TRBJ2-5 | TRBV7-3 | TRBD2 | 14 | CASSSGTSGETQYF | TGTGCCAGCAGCTCAGGGACTAGTGGAGAGACCCAGTACTTC
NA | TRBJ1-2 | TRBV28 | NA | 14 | CASSPIIRGYGYTF | TGTGCCAGCAGTCCCATTATTCGGGGTTACGGCTACACCTTC
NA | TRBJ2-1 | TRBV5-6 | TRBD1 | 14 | CASSPSTGRNEQFF | TGTGCCAGCAGCCCCTCGACAGGGCGCAATGAGCAGTTCTTC
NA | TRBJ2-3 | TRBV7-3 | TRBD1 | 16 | CASSLNGRGSGDTQYF | TGTGCCAGCAGCTTAAATGGCAGGGGGTCGGGAGATACGCAGTATTTT
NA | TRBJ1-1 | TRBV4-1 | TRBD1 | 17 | CASSLSPRQGWGTEAFF | TGCGCCAGCAGCCTAAGCCCCCGACAGGGCTGGGGCACTGAAGCTTTCTTT
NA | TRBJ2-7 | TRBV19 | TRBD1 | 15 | CASSISGTGAFEQYF | TGTGCCAGTAGTATATCCGGGACAGGGGCCTTCGAGCAGTACTTC
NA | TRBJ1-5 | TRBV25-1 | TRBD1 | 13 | CASSRTGNQPQHF | TGTGCCAGCAGCCGGACAGGGAATCAGCCCCAGCATTTT
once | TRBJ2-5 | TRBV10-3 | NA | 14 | CAISGRTDQETQYF | TGTGCCATCAGTGGCAGGACAGACCAAGAGACCCAGTACTTC
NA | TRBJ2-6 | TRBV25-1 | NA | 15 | CASSYGPPGANVLTF | TGTGCCAGCAGTTATGGCCCCCCTGGGGCCAACGTCCTGACTTTC
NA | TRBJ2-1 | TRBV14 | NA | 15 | CASSHRWPEGNEQFF | TGTGCCAGCAGCCATCGCTGGCCTGAGGGAAATGAGCAGTTCTTC
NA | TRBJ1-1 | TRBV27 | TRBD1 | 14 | CASRTLGTAGEAFF | TGTGCCAGCAGAACACTGGGGACAGCCGGGGAAGCTTTCTTT
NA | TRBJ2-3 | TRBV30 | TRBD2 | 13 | CAWSRGDTDTQYF | TGTGCCTGGAGCCGGGGGGATACAGATACGCAGTATTTT
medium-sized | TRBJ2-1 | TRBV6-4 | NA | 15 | CASSREADSYNEQFF | TGTGCCAGCAGCCGTGAGGCGGACAGCTACAATGAGCAGTTCTTC
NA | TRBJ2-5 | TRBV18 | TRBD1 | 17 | CASSPPIRDRSQETQYF | TGTGCCAGCTCACCACCAATCCGGGACAGGTCCCAAGAGACCCAGTACTTC
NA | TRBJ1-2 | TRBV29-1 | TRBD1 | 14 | CSVGGDRGAYGYTF | TGCAGCGTTGGGGGAGACAGGGGCGCCTATGGCTACACCTTC
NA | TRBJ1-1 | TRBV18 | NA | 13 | CASLRDNGAEAFF | TGTGCCAGCCTCCGGGATAACGGAGCTGAAGCTTTCTTT
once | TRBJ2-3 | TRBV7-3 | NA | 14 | CASSLGHLTDTQYF | TGTGCCAGCAGCTTGGGACACTTAACAGATACGCAGTATTTT
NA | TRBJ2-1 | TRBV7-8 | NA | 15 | CASSLREGTYNEQFF | TGTGCCAGCAGCTTACGGGAAGGGACCTACAATGAGCAGTTCTTC
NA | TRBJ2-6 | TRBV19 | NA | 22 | CASSYKDRWGETLSSGANVLTF | TGTGCCAGTAGTTATAAAGATAGGTGGGGCGAAACTCTTTCCTCTGGGGCCAACGTCCTGACTTTC
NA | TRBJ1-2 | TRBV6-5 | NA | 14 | CASSYFRGSKGYTF | TGTGCCAGCAGTTACTTCAGGGGCTCAAAGGGCTACACCTTC
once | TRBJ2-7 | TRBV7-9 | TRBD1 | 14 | CASSSGQGVYEQYF | TGTGCCAGCAGCTCGGGACAGGGTGTTTACGAGCAGTACTTC
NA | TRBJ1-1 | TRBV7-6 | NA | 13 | CASSRRGTTEAFF | TGTGCCAGCAGCCGAAGGGGGACCACTGAAGCTTTCTTT
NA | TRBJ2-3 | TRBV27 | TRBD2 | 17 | CASSLRTSGGITDTQYF | TGTGCCAGCAGTCTCCGGACTAGCGGGGGCATCACAGATACGCAGTATTTT
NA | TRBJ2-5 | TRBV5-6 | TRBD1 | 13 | CASSVTGSETQYF | TGTGCCAGCAGCGTGACAGGGTCGGAGACCCAGTACTTC
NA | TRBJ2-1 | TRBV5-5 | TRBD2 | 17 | CASSSAGLAGGRHEQFF | TGTGCCAGCAGCTCCGCCGGGCTAGCGGGGGGGCGGCATGAGCAGTTCTTC
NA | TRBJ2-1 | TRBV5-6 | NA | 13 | CASSLAGGNEQFF | TGTGCCAGCAGCTTGGCGGGCGGGAATGAGCAGTTCTTC
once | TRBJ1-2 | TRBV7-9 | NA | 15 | CASSSTATGAYGYTF | TGTGCCAGCAGCTCAACGGCGACAGGCGCTTATGGCTACACCTTC
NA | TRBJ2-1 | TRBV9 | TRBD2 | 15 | CASSVSGSVIGEQFF | TGTGCCAGCAGCGTTAGCGGGAGTGTTATAGGTGAGCAGTTCTTC
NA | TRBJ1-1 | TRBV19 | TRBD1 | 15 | CASSADRGRNTEAFF | TGTGCCAGTAGTGCAGACAGGGGGCGCAACACTGAAGCTTTCTTT
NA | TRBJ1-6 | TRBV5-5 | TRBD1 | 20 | CASSLFPQGAGRSYNSPLHF | TGTGCCAGCAGCTTGTTCCCACAGGGGGCCGGACGGTCCTATAATTCACCCCTCCACTTT
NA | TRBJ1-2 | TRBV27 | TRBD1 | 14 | CASKDRGLGYGYTF | TGTGCCAGCAAGGACAGGGGCTTGGGCTATGGCTACACCTTC
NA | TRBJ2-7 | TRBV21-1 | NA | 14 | CASSLNGITYEQYF | TGTGCCAGCAGCTTAAACGGGATAACCTACGAGCAGTACTTC
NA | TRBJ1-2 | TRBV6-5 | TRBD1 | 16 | CASSYDRGLLYYGYTF | TGTGCCAGCAGTTATGACAGGGGGCTTTTATACTATGGCTACACCTTC
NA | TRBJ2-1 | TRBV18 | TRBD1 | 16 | CASSPRGTGHYNEQFF | TGTGCCAGCTCACCACGGGGGACAGGGCACTACAATGAGCAGTTCTTC
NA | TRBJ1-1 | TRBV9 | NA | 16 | CASSVERGQPNTEAFF | TGTGCCAGCAGCGTAGAACGGGGACAACCGAACACTGAAGCTTTCTTT